This TCR beta chain derives from a study of neoadjuvant nivolumab and ipilimumab in lung cancer. Study conclusions and caveats: From pretherapy to surgery, tumor richness and clonality rose with dual therapy.

As concerns this clone: Its antigen is unidentified.

The method was immunoSEQ multiplex PCR; TCRdb's version includes in-frame clones alone and lacks a portion of them. The table records about 8,100 clones, more than 75% of them present only once. The origin of this receptor is an adult with non-small cell lung cancer. The sample was adjacent normal lung tissue, taken after neoadjuvant nivolumab, alone or with ipilimumab, at or shortly before surgery.

This chain's CDR3 is CASSAYRQVHVNEQYF. CDR3 nucleotides: TGTGCCAGCAGTGCGTACCGACAGGTTCACGTGAACGAGCAGTACTTC. The chain employs TRBV6-1 and TRBJ2-7, with D perhaps TRBD1 (6 bases). Trimming pared 4 bases from V and 5 bases from J, leaving 21 bases between. The germline V gene encodes CDR1 MNHNS and CDR2 SASEGT. This CDR3 has 16 amino acids.